Listed below are T cell receptor beta chains from one sample, sequenced in a study of blood T cell repertoires in COVID-19. Sequencing was performed with immunoSEQ multiplex PCR; in TCRdb, only in-frame clones are kept and a portion is missing. This table holds 72,000 or so clones, about 81% found once. Sequencing input: peripheral blood. All receptors come from a human donor in a cohort sampled during active COVID-19. Both conserved end residues are part of each CDR3. A D gene is named only where the DNA matches it firmly. The listing skips clone size in some rows; elsewhere it reads once, few, many or a size class.

J	size	V	D	DNA	CDR3
TRBJ2-3	-	TRBV12-3/TRBV12-4	-	TGTGCCAGCAGGAGTTTCGGGTCAGATACGCAGTATTTT	CASRSFGSDTQYF
TRBJ1-1	-	TRBV28	TRBD1	TGTGCCACCAAACAGGGGAGGTATGCTTTCTTT	CATKQGRYAFF
TRBJ2-7	-	TRBV6-5	TRBD1	TGTGCCAGCGGAAACAGGGGGTCCTACGAGCAGTACTTC	CASGNRGSYEQYF
TRBJ1-2	-	TRBV5-4	-	TGTGCCAGCAGCTTTTTTCTGGGGAGTGACTATGGCTACACCTTC	CASSFFLGSDYGYTF
TRBJ2-7	-	TRBV7-8	TRBD2	TGTGCCAGCAGCCCGGGACTAGCGGGATCCTACGAGCAGTACTTC	CASSPGLAGSYEQYF
TRBJ2-1	-	TRBV7-9	TRBD1	TGTGCCAGCAGCACAGGGGGCCTTGAGCAGTTCTTC	CASSTGGLEQFF
TRBJ2-3	-	TRBV11-2	-	TGTGCCAGCAGCTTAGCGTTAAGGGGGCGCGGGGCAGATACGCAGTATTTT	CASSLALRGRGADTQYF
TRBJ2-5	-	TRBV27	TRBD2	TGTGCCAGCAGCAGACTAGCGGGACCCCAAGAGACCCAGTACTTC	CASSRLAGPQETQYF
TRBJ2-7	few	TRBV7-2	TRBD2	TGTGCCAGCAGCTTACGCACTAGCGGGAGGGGTGAGCAGTACTTC	CASSLRTSGRGEQYF
TRBJ2-5	-	TRBV28	TRBD2	TGTGCCAGCAGACGGCTAGCGGGACCTCCGACCCAGTACTTC	CASRRLAGPPTQYF
TRBJ2-4	-	TRBV18	-	TGTGCCAGCTCCTCAGAGGGAAACATTCAGTACTTC	CASSSEGNIQYF
TRBJ1-4	once	TRBV28	TRBD1	TGTGCCAGCAGTTGGGGGACAGACAATGAAAAACTGTTTTTT	CASSWGTDNEKLFF
TRBJ2-3	-	TRBV9	TRBD2	TGTGCCAGCAGCGCCGTAGCGGGAAGCATAGATACGCAGTATTTT	CASSAVAGSIDTQYF
TRBJ2-2	once	TRBV6-5	-	TGTGCCAGCAGCGACATCGGGGAGCTGTTTTTT	CASSDIGELFF
TRBJ2-7	-	TRBV10-2	-	TGCGCCAGCAGTGAGAGCGCGCAGCCCCTCGGCGAGCAGTACTTC	CASSESAQPLGEQYF
TRBJ2-3	-	TRBV6-5	-	TGTGCCAGCTCCCTCGTCGGCAGCACAGCAGATACGCAGTATTTT	CASSLVGSTADTQYF
TRBJ2-1	-	TRBV28	-	TGTGCCAGCAGTCGGAGGGTGAGAGATGAGCAGTTCTTC	CASSRRVRDEQFF
TRBJ2-1	-	TRBV2	-	TGTGCCAGCAGTGAAGCGAATGGACTTTCCATTAACAATGAGCAGTTCTTC	CASSEANGLSINNEQFF
TRBJ2-7	-	TRBV6-6	TRBD2	TGTGCCAGCAGTCAGACTAGCGGGGGTTCCTACGAGCAGTACTTC	CASSQTSGGSYEQYF
TRBJ2-7	once	TRBV4-3	-	TGCGCCAGCAGCCAAGAGACAGGTTCCCCCTACGAGCAGTACTTC	CASSQETGSPYEQYF
TRBJ1-1	once	TRBV4-1	-	TGCGCCAGCAGCTCCAACCCCAGGGGAAACACTGAAGCTTTCTTT	CASSSNPRGNTEAFF
TRBJ2-7	few	TRBV28	-	TGTGCCAGCAGTTCCACCGGGAGCTACGAGCAGTACTTC	CASSSTGSYEQYF
TRBJ2-1	-	TRBV6-4	-	TGTGCCAGCAGAGCACTAGGCAATGAGCAGTTCTTC	CASRALGNEQFF
TRBJ1-6	-	TRBV27	-	TGTGCCAGCAGTTTCCCCTCAGATAATTCACCCCTCCACTTT	CASSFPSDNSPLHF
TRBJ2-1	-	TRBV2	-	TGTGCCAGCAGCCCTAATCCGGGACTTGCCAATGAGCAGTTCTTC	CASSPNPGLANEQFF
TRBJ2-2	-	TRBV7-7	-	TGTGCTAGCAGCCCAGGACAATCAGGCACCGGGGAGCTGTTTTTT	CASSPGQSGTGELFF
TRBJ1-1	-	TRBV6-5	-	TGTGCCAGCAGCTTCGAGGGGGTGGGCACTGAAGCTTTCTTT	CASSFEGVGTEAFF
TRBJ2-1	-	TRBV28	-	TGTGCCAGCAGTCCGGCGGGCTCTTACAATGAGCAGTTCTTC	CASSPAGSYNEQFF
TRBJ2-7	-	TRBV7-2	TRBD2	TGTGCCAGCAGCTTAGGGGTTGATAGCGGGAGGATAACGGGAGAGCAGTACTTC	CASSLGVDSGRITGEQYF
TRBJ2-1	-	TRBV3-1/TRBV3-2	TRBD1	TGTGCCAGCAGCGCGGACAGGGGGCCCTCCAATGAGCAGTTCTTC	CASSADRGPSNEQFF
TRBJ1-1	-	TRBV18	-	TGTGCCAGCTCAGAAGGACAAAACACTGAAGCTTTCTTT	CASSEGQNTEAFF
TRBJ2-3	once	TRBV19	TRBD2	TGTGCCAGTAGTCTTGGACTAGCGGGAGGGGGAGATACGCAGTATTTT	CASSLGLAGGGDTQYF
TRBJ2-3	-	TRBV5-1	TRBD1	TGCGCCAGCAGCACCGGACAGGGTGGCACAGATACGCAGTATTTT	CASSTGQGGTDTQYF
TRBJ2-2	-	TRBV6-5	TRBD2	TGTGCCAGCACCCTAGCGGATAACACCGGGGAGCTGTTTTTT	CASTLADNTGELFF
TRBJ1-2	once	TRBV6-2/TRBV6-3	-	TGTGCCAGCACCCCTAAGCTTAACTATGGCTACACCTTC	CASTPKLNYGYTF
TRBJ1-2	-	TRBV7-9	TRBD1	TGTGCCAGCAGCTTAGAAGTTAGGGGGCGAGATGGCTACACCTTC	CASSLEVRGRDGYTF
TRBJ2-1	once	TRBV6-2/TRBV6-3	TRBD1	TGTGCCAGCAGTCGGACGGGACAGGGCCTGAATGAGCAGTTCTTC	CASSRTGQGLNEQFF
TRBJ2-1	-	TRBV2	-	TGTGCCAGCAGTGCAGAGGATCTCCTTTCGTACAATGAGCAGTTCTTC	CASSAEDLLSYNEQFF
TRBJ2-7	-	TRBV19	TRBD2	TGTGCCAGTAAAGGGTTTGGGCTAGCGGGATACGAGCAGTACTTC	CASKGFGLAGYEQYF
TRBJ2-3	-	TRBV28	-	TGTGCCCGCAGCCGGACGGGGGGAGGGGGGAAGCTTACGCAGTATTTT	CARSRTGGGGKLTQYF
TRBJ2-1	-	TRBV11-3	TRBD2	TGTGCCAGCAGCTTCGAACCCCCCACGACGGGAGGGCATGAGCAGTTCTTC	CASSFEPPTTGGHEQFF
TRBJ2-5	few	TRBV28	-	TGTGCCAGCAGGCCTTGGAGGGCTCAAGAGACCCAGTACTTC	CASRPWRAQETQYF
TRBJ1-1	-	TRBV19	TRBD1	TGTGCCAGTAGTATATTTGGACAGGGGGAAGCTTTCTTT	CASSIFGQGEAFF
TRBJ2-2	-	TRBV27	TRBD2	TGTGCCAGCAGTTTATTTGGGGCGGGAGCGGGGGACACCGGGGAGCTGTTTTTT	CASSLFGAGAGDTGELFF
TRBJ1-1	-	TRBV18	TRBD1	TGTGCCAGCTCGACAGGGGCTGGGAACACTGAAGCTTTCTTT	CASSTGAGNTEAFF
TRBJ2-3	-	TRBV11-1	-	TGTGCCAGCAGCTCCCGGAGACAGTACACAGATACGCAGTATTTT	CASSSRRQYTDTQYF
TRBJ2-7	-	TRBV11-3	TRBD2	TGCCTAGCGGACTCCTACGAGCAGTACTTC	CLADSYEQYF